This entry describes one TCR beta chain. This specimen includes other DNA sequences encoding the same CDR3. Per the authors' pipeline: Amplified reference gene primers provided the basis for estimating nucleated cell counts. Sequenced by immunoSEQ multiplex PCR; TCRdb stores in-frame clones only, minus some. V and J calls and clone size are as listed in that table; D and trimming were resolved from the DNA. The sample lists roughly 160,000 clones; around four fifths were seen once. The CDR3 is made up of 14 amino acids. V trimming: 4 bases; J trimming: 3 bases; junction bases outside the gene matches: 3. Germline values: CDR1 SGHTA, CDR2 FQGNSA. These data come from a study of blood T cell repertoires in COVID-19. Study at large: The United States, Italy and Spain were the sources of the acute and convalescent COVID-19 samples. Nucleic acid was either cDNA or gDNA, and it came from T cells, B-cell-depleted T cells, or PBMCs.

This clonotype was obtained from a woman aged 70-85 years who had recovered from COVID-19. The source material was peripheral blood. The chain carries TRBV7-2 and TRBJ1-2; 9 bases are a match to TRBD1. This CDR3 reads CASSYRQGDYGYTF. Here the CDR3 DNA reads TGTGCCAGCAGCTACCGACAGGGGGACTATGGCTACACCTTC.